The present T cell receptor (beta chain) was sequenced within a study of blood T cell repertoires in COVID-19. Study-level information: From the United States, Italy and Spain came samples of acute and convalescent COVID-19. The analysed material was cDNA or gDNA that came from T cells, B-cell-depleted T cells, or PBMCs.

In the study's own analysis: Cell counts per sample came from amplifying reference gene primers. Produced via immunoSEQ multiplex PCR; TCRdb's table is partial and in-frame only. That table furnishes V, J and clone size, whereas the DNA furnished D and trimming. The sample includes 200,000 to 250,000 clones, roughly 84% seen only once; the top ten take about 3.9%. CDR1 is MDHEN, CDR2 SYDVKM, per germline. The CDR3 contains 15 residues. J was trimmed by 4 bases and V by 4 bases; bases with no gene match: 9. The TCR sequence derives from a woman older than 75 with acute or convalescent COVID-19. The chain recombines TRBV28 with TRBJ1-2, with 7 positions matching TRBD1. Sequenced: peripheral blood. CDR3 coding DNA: TGTGCCAGCAGTTCCCCCCCCCAGGGGGTCTATGGCTACACCTTC. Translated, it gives CASSSPPQGVYGYTF.